The source of this TCR beta chain is a study of T cells in Graves' hyperthyroidism and ophthalmopathy. Study observations and caveats: The model's output predicted ophthalmopathy at a median of 6.5 months prior to onset.

Cells are PBMCs isolated from around 9.4 ml of fresh blood. RNA transcripts gave rise to amplified TCR beta CDR3 regions. In the first-round RT-PCR of the TCR CDR3, the HTBI primer set was used. TCRdb independently ran MiXCR on the multiplex PCR reads; one entry per CDR3 protein. This sample has under 350,000 distinct CDR3 sequences, with about 21% found just once. This clonotype was counted many times. Antigen: not known. CDR1 and CDR2 (germline): DFQATT, SNEGSKA (reference sequence). The length of the CDR3 is 12 residues. Trimming pared 3 bases from V and 4 bases from J, leaving 10 bases between. This clonotype was sampled from a woman between 45 and 60 years old with Graves' hyperthyroidism. The material sequenced was blood. The chain employs TRBV20-1 and TRBJ2-7; D call uncertain. The CDR3 region is CSASPSEYEQYF. Here the CDR3 DNA reads TGCAGTGCTAGTCCCTCGGAGTACGAGCAGTACTTC.